This T cell receptor beta chain was observed in a study of shared clonotypes between healthy human individuals (dated by TCRdb to the early 2020s). Background on the whole study: A couple of women and a few men aged 18 to 49 years were included in the cohort. Between about 0.85 and 9.5 billion PBMCs per donor were obtained by leukapheresis. For each donor, three plates each were used for CD4 naive and CD4 memory, two plates were used for CD8 naive, and one plate was used for CD8 memory. Libraries were prepared and TCR repertoires were sequenced by different laboratories using diverse techniques, in order to increase sequencing depth and limit assay-specific biases. The study deeply sequenced blood TCR repertoires of several healthy adults to estimate repertoire size and the extent of clonotype sharing between individuals. What the research found in general, with its limitations: Pairwise subsampling indicated that sequencing depth was expected to affect the degree of clonotype sharing among donors. The small number of donors limited the genetic and exposure-history diversity represented. Naive subsets generally had larger estimated clonotype richness than memory subsets did. Rarefaction of sorted-subset datasets indicated incomplete sequencing despite the large sequencing depth. Across several donors, 5% to 6% of naive CD4, over 3% of naive CD8, under 2.5% of memory CD4, and under 0.45% of memory CD8 clonotypes were shared. Sampling was limited to blood, and TCR repertoires in tissue likely differ from TCR repertoires in blood. Clonotypes shared by all four sorted-subset donors showed higher generation probabilities than non-shared clonotypes.

TCR CDR3 regions were amplified from genomic DNA by multiplex PCR using the deep immunoSEQ assay. For each cell subset, the extracted genomic DNA was distributed evenly across all wells of several immunoSEQ 96-well plates, and each plate served as one replicate. For sorted subsets, about 0.2 ug genomic DNA, equal to tens of thousands of T cell genomes, was loaded into each replicate PCR. Purified libraries were measured with a Qubit 3.0 fluorometer, size-checked on a Bioanalyzer 2100, and measured again with the KAPA Library Quantification kit. Every immunoSEQ 96-well plate was sequenced on a separate single-read 150-cycle Illumina NextSeq 550 flow cell. As for the authors' bioinformatics: Because only junctional sequences without quality scores were contained in the immunoSEQ output, filtering matching that applied to full-length reads could not be performed. Sequences were annotated with PyIR, a Python wrapper for IgBLAST v1.9, and V/J genes and CDR3 were assigned using IMGT germline references. Reads were filtered out if the reads had weak V/J assignments (E-value above 1e-6), no CDR3, stop codons, out-of-frame junctions, or ambiguous translated residues. A V3J clonotype was defined by an identical inferred V gene, J gene, and CDR3 amino acid sequence. The percentage overlap between two repertoires was calculated by dividing the number of shared unique clonotypes by the size of the smaller repertoire. RTK rarefaction, the Chao1 estimator, and Recon v2.1 estimates of unobserved clonotypes were used to assess repertoire richness. Generation probabilities for all TCRbeta clonotypes obtained by the gDNA method from a handful of donors were computed using OLGA. The source is immuneACCESS, and TCRdb retained only in-frame sequences with V and J called. Part of the clones is not carried over; for the studies checked, unresolved V genes explain less than half of this, and the remainder is unexplained. Clone size and V and J calls were adopted from that table, with D and trimming inferred from the DNA. This sample holds 700,000 or so clones; about 78% were observed only once. In total, the top ten clones hold around 2% of the sample.

The donors were healthy, HIV-negative adults with no recently reported acute infections or vaccinations. Every donor was a Caucasian adult residing in Nashville, Tennessee, USA. CD4+ T cells were enriched by magnetic negative selection; naive cells were then positively selected on CD45RA, and the negative fraction formed the memory subset. Blood was collected by leukapheresis, and PBMCs were isolated by Ficoll-Histopaque density gradient centrifugation and then cryopreserved in liquid nitrogen vapor phase. Purity and quantity of every magnetically sorted T cell population were checked by analytical flow cytometry. Genomic DNA was isolated from every sorted fraction and measured by UV absorbance on a Nanodrop 2000c. V gives up 3 bases and J gives up 8 bases, and the segment between their germline ends measures 10 bases. CDR1 KGHSH and CDR2 LQKENI are derived from the germline V gene. The CDR3 starts with the cysteine, ends with the phenylalanine, and has 13 residues. Solely the CDR3 DNA is kept, with 39 bases framed from the first base.

As concerns this clone: This clone's antigen is unknown. Base qualities are not provided; no much larger clone lies one nucleotide away.

The chain is encoded by TRBV18 joined to TRBJ1-4; no D segment can be confidently identified. Sequencing was done on a sample of memory CD4+ T cells sorted from blood. What the cell subset or site label conveys for this sample: CD45RA-negative fraction. This clonotype was sampled from a woman in her twenties or thirties in good health. The nucleotide sequence is given as TGTGCCAGCTCACCCGATGGACGGGAAAAACTGTTTTTT. This encodes CASSPDGREKLFF.